The 15 T cell receptor beta chains in this list originate from one sample, sequenced in a study of response to subunit inactivated influenza vaccine. Each CDR3 protein gets one entry after TCRdb re-called the RT-PCR reads with MiXCR. Of roughly 700,000 distinct CDR3 sequences in the sample, around 13% were seen once. The input for sequencing was PBMCs from blood, taken roughly 2 weeks before vaccination. The receptors come from a man between 50 and 59 years old who received an inactivated influenza vaccine.

The rearrangement joins TRBV6-5 to TRBJ1-1; D is ambiguous. The CDR3 covers 13 residues. Germline assignment: CDR1 MNHEY and CDR2 SVGAGI. The V end lost 2 bases, the J end lost 0 bases, and 4 bases lay between the germline ends. CDR3 sequence (DNA): TGTGCCAGCAGTTACGAAGTGAACACTGAAGCTTTCTTT. This encodes CASSYEVNTEAFF.

This clonotype was counted only a few times. The chain employs TRBV5-5 and TRBJ2-2; D gene uncertain. There are 13 residues in the CDR3. From germline, CDR1 is SGHKS and CDR2 YYEKEE (reference sequence). The V gene lost 5 bases and the J gene lost 6 bases, with 11 bases spanning the gap. DNA of the CDR3: TGTGCCAGCAGTATAGGTCCCTCCGGGGAGCTGTTTTTT. Its protein is CASSIGPSGELFF.

This clonotype was recorded many times. This chain uses TRBV12-3 or TRBV12-4 with TRBJ2-4; D is undetermined. The CDR3 is 14 amino acids. The ends were cut back, 3 bases at V and 3 bases at J, with 9 bases in the middle. The CDR3 spells CASSLASVKNIQYF. The CDR3 DNA reads as TGTGCCAGCAGTTTGGCGTCAGTCAAAAACATTCAGTACTTC.

This clonotype was counted between two and nine times. The V and J genes are TRBV5-1 and TRBJ2-1; 7 bases are a match to TRBD1. Germline V lookup: CDR1 SGHRS, CDR2 YFSETQ. V lost 0 bases to trimming and J lost 10 bases; unmatched junction nucleotides: 4. This CDR3 has 13 residues. The CDR3: CASSLDTGVEQFF. The DNA for the CDR3 is TGCGCCAGCAGCTTGGATACAGGGGTCGAGCAGTTCTTC.

The chain carries TRBV2 and TRBJ2-7; D is perhaps TRBD2 (5 bases). Trimming cost V 5 bases and J 2 bases, with 16 bases left between them. Germline assignment: CDR1 SNHLY and CDR2 FYNNEI. This CDR3 is built from 15 residues. CDR3 nucleotides: TGTGCCAGCAGTTCCCGTGGACTGCCTCCCTACGAGCAGTACTTC. Its translation is CASSSRGLPPYEQYF.

The J gene is TRBJ2-3, the V gene TRBV7-3, with TRBD2 identical over 10 bases. This CDR3 spans 17 amino acids. V dropped 5 bases and J dropped 4; count of bases not matched to a gene: 12. Germline CDR1 SGHTA, CDR2 FQGTGA. For the CDR3, the DNA is TGTGCCAGCAGCCCACGAAGGAGCGGGAGGGCCGCAGATACGCAGTATTTT. This encodes CASSPRRSGRAADTQYF.

The table lists this clonotype with a few counts. V and J are TRBV15 and TRBJ1-4, with no clear D. The CDR3 has 14 amino acids. Germline CDR1 is LNHNV and CDR2 is YYDKDF (reference sequence). Trimming pared 1 base from V and 4 bases from J, leaving 7 bases between. CDR3 protein: CATSRGTINEKLFF. CDR3 bases: TGTGCCACCAGCAGAGGGACTATTAATGAAAAACTGTTTTTT.

This clonotype was detected only a few times. The J gene is TRBJ2-1, the V gene TRBV11-2; TRBD1 is a possible D gene (6 bases). The CDR3 loop spans 17 amino acids. Germline CDR1 and CDR2: SGHAT and FQNNGV. V was cut by 5 bases and J by 5 bases, with 22 bases left in between. In DNA, the CDR3 is TGTGCCAGCAGCGGCGGTGGGTGGCAGGGGACCCACAATGAGCAGTTCTTC. It codes for CASSGGGWQGTHNEQFF.

This rearrangement joins TRBV5-1 to TRBJ2-2; 7 bases are shared with TRBD1. V trimming: 2 bases; J trimming: 5 bases; junction bases outside the gene matches: 6. The CDR3 runs to 15 residues. Looked up from germline, CDR1 is SGHRS and CDR2 is YFSETQ. CDR3 region: CASSFGTAGTGELFF. The CDR3 DNA reads TGCGCCAGCAGCTTCGGGACAGCCGGGACCGGGGAGCTGTTTTTT.

The CDR3 sequence: CASRLGTTGGYTF. The CDR3, as DNA: TGTGCCAGCAGGCTAGGGACAACGGGAGGCTACACCTTC. This chain links TRBV7-2 with TRBJ1-2; TRBD1 might be the D (6 bases). Germline-derived CDR1 and CDR2 are SGHTA and FQGNSA. This CDR3 is built from 13 residues. Trimming left V 6 bases short and J 8 bases short, with 16 bases between.

The rearrangement links TRBV2 to TRBJ2-1, with TRBD2 as a possible D gene (5 bases). V was pared by 6 bases and J by 6 bases, with 12 bases between. There are 13 residues in the CDR3. In germline, CDR1 is SNHLY, CDR2 FYNNEI. CDR3 sequence: CASSMRGFNEQFF. For the CDR3, the DNA is TGTGCCAGCAGCATGAGAGGGTTCAATGAGCAGTTCTTC.

This clonotype was seen repeatedly, ten times or more. The V gene is TRBV28, the J gene TRBJ2-7; 7 bases are a match to TRBD1. The CDR3 covers 14 residues. V trimming: 3 bases; J trimming: 9 bases; junction bases outside the gene matches: 11. Germline V gives CDR1 MDHEN, CDR2 SYDVKM. This chain's CDR3 is CASSFIARGKGQYF. CDR3 DNA: TGTGCCAGCAGTTTTATTGCCAGGGGGAAGGGGCAGTACTTC.

The chain has TRBV6-2 or TRBV6-3 and TRBJ2-5; D is perhaps TRBD1 (5 bases). The ends were cut back, 4 bases at V and 2 bases at J, with 11 bases in the middle. Germline CDR1 reads MNHEY; CDR2 reads SVGEGT. The CDR3 extends over 14 amino acids. Here the CDR3 reads CASSLRWTQETQYF. The CDR3 DNA reads as TGTGCCAGCAGTTTAAGGTGGACACAAGAGACCCAGTACTTC.

The chain combines TRBV6-2 or TRBV6-3 with TRBJ2-7; no definite D call. CDR3 length equals 14 residues. Trimming left V 0 bases short and J 5 bases short, with 11 bases between. Germline V gene lookup returns CDR1 MNHEY and CDR2 SVGEGT. This CDR3 is CASSYSRSRDEQYF. CDR3 in DNA: TGTGCCAGCAGTTACTCGAGGAGCCGGGACGAGCAGTACTTC.

This clonotype was detected a few times. The rearrangement links TRBV5-1 to TRBJ2-5, with D hard to call. The germline V and J ends were trimmed by 1 base and 5 bases, with 9 bases remaining between them. This CDR3 is 13 amino acids long. Germline V gives CDR1 SGHRS, CDR2 YFSETQ. The chain's CDR3 is CASSLWNEETQYF. Here the CDR3 DNA reads TGCGCCAGCAGCTTGTGGAATGAGGAGACCCAGTACTTC. The full variable domain, rest sourced from reference TRBV5-1 and TRBJ2-5, is KAGVTQTPRYLIKTRGQQVTLSCSPISGHRSVSWYQQTPGQGLQFLFEYFSETQRNKGNFPGRFSGRQFSNSRSEMNVSTLELGDSALYLCASSLWNEETQYFGPGTRLLVL.